A selection of T cell receptor beta chains follows, all from one sample in a study of CD8 T cells in ankylosing spondylitis. TCRdb ran MiXCR on the 5' RACE reads and lists one entry per CDR3 protein. The sample holds 200,000 to 300,000 distinct CDR3 sequences, 20% to 30% seen once. The sample consisted of blood, either unsorted or a sorted T cell fraction (not recorded which). The origin of the receptors is a male donor with ankylosing spondylitis or in good health (not recorded which). Both conserved end residues are trimmed from each CDR3.

TRBV12-3/TRBV12-4	12	TRBJ2-7	ASSLQGIYYEQY
TRBV12-3/TRBV12-4	12	TRBJ2-5	ASSTGLLRETQY
TRBV20-1	12	TRBJ2-5	SARGPRVGETQY
TRBV20-1	16	TRBJ2-1	SAPRPLSSGGVGDEQF
TRBV5-1	14	TRBJ2-2	ASSPDRGLNTGELF
TRBV3-1	13	TRBJ2-1	ASSQAPQSYNEQF
TRBV10-3	15	TRBJ2-3	AISVPAAGGGTDTQY
TRBV6-5	16	TRBJ2-3	ASSYSIFGQGGPDTQY
TRBV20-1	10	TRBJ2-3	SAHPSTDTQY
TRBV27	14	TRBJ2-7	ASSLKGTGVGYEQY
TRBV2	11	TRBJ2-3	ASSPPFTDTQY
TRBV6-5	10	TRBJ1-1	ASSYSGLEAF
TRBV2	12	TRBJ1-2	ASSVGALGYGYT
TRBV12-3/TRBV12-4	15	TRBJ2-2	ASSLGTLRSNTGELF
TRBV20-1	11	TRBJ2-1	SAIQDAYNEQF
TRBV5-4	12	TRBJ1-1	ASRTGEWGTEAF
TRBV29-1	12	TRBJ2-3	SVARRGSADTQY
TRBV12-3/TRBV12-4	15	TRBJ2-7	ASSRRTSGGSSYEQY
TRBV20-1	13	TRBJ2-7	SASQGLGSSYEQY
TRBV15	12	TRBJ1-6	ATSRDPSGTQKH
TRBV10-3	12	TRBJ2-3	AISESPPRDTQY
TRBV12-3/TRBV12-4	12	TRBJ2-7	ASSPRGGAYEQY
TRBV2	10	TRBJ2-1	ASSLLAPEQF
TRBV4-2	16	TRBJ2-6	ASSQAQQGAYGANVLT
TRBV11-2	11	TRBJ2-4	ASSYQGWDIQY
TRBV18	14	TRBJ2-5	ASSPARDTIQETQY
TRBV20-1	12	TRBJ2-7	SARSGTVTYEQY